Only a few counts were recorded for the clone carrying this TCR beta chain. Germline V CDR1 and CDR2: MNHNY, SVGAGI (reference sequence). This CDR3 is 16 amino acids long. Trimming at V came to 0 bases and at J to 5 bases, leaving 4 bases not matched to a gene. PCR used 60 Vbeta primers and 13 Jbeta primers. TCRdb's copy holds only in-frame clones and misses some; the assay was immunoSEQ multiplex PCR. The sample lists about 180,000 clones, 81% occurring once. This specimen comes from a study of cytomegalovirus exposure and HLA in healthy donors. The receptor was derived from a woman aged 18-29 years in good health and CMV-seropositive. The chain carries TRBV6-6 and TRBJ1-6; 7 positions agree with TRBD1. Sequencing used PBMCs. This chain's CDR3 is CASSYSTGIDNSPLHF. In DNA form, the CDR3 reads TGTGCCAGCAGTTACTCGACAGGGATCGATAATTCACCCCTCCACTTT.